A selection of T cell receptor beta chains follows, all from one sample in a study of blood T cells in healthy people across ages. TCRdb reprocessed the 5' RACE reads via MiXCR and lists one record per CDR3 protein. The table lists about 1 million distinct CDR3 sequences, less than 50% of them singletons, with under 20% in the top ten. The sequencing sample was made of blood. These receptors were taken from a woman in her sixties in good health. CDR3s include the opening cysteine and the closing phenylalanine or tryptophan. A D gene is named only where the DNA matches it firmly. The listing skips clone size in some rows; elsewhere it reads once, few, many or a size class.

abundance	v_gene	j_gene	d_gene	CDR3nt	CDR3aa
-	TRBV4-1	TRBJ2-7	TRBD1	TGCGCCAGCAGCCATGAAACAGGGGGCGGCTACGAGCAGTACTTC	CASSHETGGGYEQYF
-	TRBV7-2	TRBJ1-1	-	TGTGCCAGCAGCTTCTCGCGCGCCACTGAAGCTTTCTTT	CASSFSRATEAFF
-	TRBV6-2/TRBV6-3	TRBJ2-5	TRBD2	TGTGCCAGCTTACTGTCCTCTAGCGGGAAACAAGAGACCCAGTACTTC	CASLLSSSGKQETQYF
-	TRBV3-1	TRBJ2-3	TRBD2	TGTGCCAGCAGCCGGACTAGCAGGCGCACAGATACGCAGTATTTT	CASSRTSRRTDTQYF
-	TRBV7-9	TRBJ2-1	-	TGTGCCAGCACCATACAGATTAACTACAATGAGCAGTTCTTC	CASTIQINYNEQFF
-	TRBV7-9	TRBJ2-7	-	TGTGCCAGCAGCCCCCCTAGTCCCTACGAGCAGTACTTC	CASSPPSPYEQYF
-	TRBV20-1	TRBJ2-5	TRBD2	TGCAGTGCTAGAGCACTAGCGGGAGTGCAAGAGACCCAGTACTTC	CSARALAGVQETQYF
few	TRBV7-3	TRBJ1-2	TRBD1	TGTGCCAGCAGCTTAAATGGGGAGACAGGGCGGGTCTATGGCTACACCTTC	CASSLNGETGRVYGYTF
-	TRBV7-9	TRBJ2-3	-	TGTGCCAGCAGCTTAGGTCTAGTGAGCACAGATACGCAGTATTTT	CASSLGLVSTDTQYF
-	TRBV30	TRBJ1-2	TRBD1	TGTGCCTGGAGACGATTTGGAGGACAGGGGCTTTATGGCTACACCTTC	CAWRRFGGQGLYGYTF
few	TRBV7-9	TRBJ2-5	TRBD2	TGTGCCAGCAGCAGGACTAGCGGGGGACCCCAAGAGACCCAGTACTTC	CASSRTSGGPQETQYF
-	TRBV18	TRBJ2-5	TRBD1	TGTGCCAGCTCACCACCGGGGACAGGGGATTTCCAAGAGACCCAGTACTTC	CASSPPGTGDFQETQYF
few	TRBV2	TRBJ2-2	TRBD2	TGTGCCAGCAGTAGGCTAGCGGGTAGCACCGGGGAGCTGTTTTTT	CASSRLAGSTGELFF
-	TRBV29-1	TRBJ2-7	-	TGCAGCGTTGCCGACAGTCCTTCCGAGCAGTACTTC	CSVADSPSEQYF
-	TRBV24-1	TRBJ2-1	TRBD1	TGTGCCACCAGTGACTCTCCGGGACAGGGTAGCAATGAGCAGTTCTTC	CATSDSPGQGSNEQFF
few	TRBV9	TRBJ2-5	TRBD2	TGTGCCAGCAGCGCCTTAGCGGGAGCGGAGCAGTACTTC	CASSALAGAEQYF
many	TRBV29-1	TRBJ2-1	TRBD1	TGCGGATGGACAGGGGGGAATGAGCAGTTCTTC	CGWTGGNEQFF
few	TRBV5-8	TRBJ2-5	-	TGTGCCAGCAGCTTATGGGGGAGGCGGTTGGAGACCCAGTACTTC	CASSLWGRRLETQYF
-	TRBV12-3/TRBV12-4	TRBJ1-1	-	TGTGCCAGCAGTTTACGGCCCGGGGGACACCCGAACACTGAAGCTTTCTTT	CASSLRPGGHPNTEAFF
-	TRBV28	TRBJ2-3	TRBD1	TGTGCCAGCAGATCTCAGGGGGCATTCACAGATACGCAGTATTTT	CASRSQGAFTDTQYF
-	TRBV5-1	TRBJ1-5	-	TGCGCCAGCAGCCACGGTTCGTCTGGAGGCAATCAGCCCCAGCATTTT	CASSHGSSGGNQPQHF
-	TRBV5-1	TRBJ2-1	TRBD2	TGCACCAGCAGCTTGGTGCTAGCGGGAGTCCACAATGAGCAGTTCTTC	CTSSLVLAGVHNEQFF
few	TRBV29-1	TRBJ2-5	-	TGCAGCGTTGAACAGGGGAGGTACAATGAGCAGTACTTC	CSVEQGRYNEQYF
-	TRBV11-2	TRBJ2-3	-	TGTGCCAGCAGCCGCCAAGGGGGTGTAGCAGATACGCAGTATTTT	CASSRQGGVADTQYF
-	TRBV25-1	TRBJ2-3	-	TGTGCCAGCAAATCGTCCGCCGATTCAGATACGCAGTATTTT	CASKSSADSDTQYF
-	TRBV20-1	TRBJ2-5	-	TGCAGTGCTAGAGCCCCTCCTAGCGTCCAAGAGACCCAGTACTTC	CSARAPPSVQETQYF
-	TRBV20-1	TRBJ2-1	-	TGCAGTGCTAGAGCCCTCCCCTCTACTAGAGACAATGAGCAGTTCTTC	CSARALPSTRDNEQFF
few	TRBV10-3	TRBJ2-1	-	TGTGCCACAAATCGAGAAGGCTACAATGAGCAGTTCTTC	CATNREGYNEQFF
-	TRBV5-6	TRBJ2-7	TRBD2	TGTGCCAGCAGCCCAGGAGAGGGAGGACTAGCGGGATCCTACGAGCAGTACTTC	CASSPGEGGLAGSYEQYF
few	TRBV5-1	TRBJ2-3	TRBD2	TGCGCCAGCACCCGATCTCATAGCGGGCTGGGGGAACCAGATACGCAGTATTTT	CASTRSHSGLGEPDTQYF
few	TRBV5-1	TRBJ1-6	-	TGCGCCAGCAGCTTGGGAGACATGGGTAATTCACCCCTCCACTTT	CASSLGDMGNSPLHF
few	TRBV5-1	TRBJ2-1	-	TGCGCCACCTCTATCTCAGCCCGGGTCGAGAATGAGCAGTTCTTC	CATSISARVENEQFF
-	TRBV6-4	TRBJ2-1	-	TGTGCCAGCACCGGAGGGCGGGACATGAAAAACAATGAGCAGTTCTTC	CASTGGRDMKNNEQFF
-	TRBV15	TRBJ2-1	TRBD1	TGTGCCACCAGCAGGGACAGGGGGAATGAGCAGTTCTTC	CATSRDRGNEQFF
-	TRBV5-1	TRBJ2-7	-	TGCGCCAGCAGCAGACACGATTACAATGAGCAGTACTTC	CASSRHDYNEQYF
once	TRBV6-5	TRBJ2-5	TRBD2	TGTGCCAGCAGCCGCCTCGGGGGGGCTGAGCAGTACTTC	CASSRLGGAEQYF
once	TRBV10-3	TRBJ2-1	-	TGTGCCTCTGGGGTCGCGGGGAATGAGCAGTTCTTC	CASGVAGNEQFF
-	TRBV3-1	TRBJ1-2	-	TGTGCCAGCAGCCGAACGACCCGGGGGACAACCTATGGCTACACCTTC	CASSRTTRGTTYGYTF
-	TRBV4-1	TRBJ1-3	-	TGCGCCAGCAGCCAAGGCGACAGGAGCGGAAACACCATATATTTT	CASSQGDRSGNTIYF
few	TRBV29-1	TRBJ1-2	TRBD1	TGCAGCGTTGAAAGGCAGGGGGCCGGTGGCTACACCTTC	CSVERQGAGGYTF
few	TRBV10-3	TRBJ2-5	TRBD2	TGTGCCATCACCCACACTAGCGGGAGGAGGGAGACCCAGTACTTC	CAITHTSGRRETQYF
-	TRBV29-1	TRBJ2-4	-	TGCAGCGTGGGCGGAAGGGCCAAAAACATTCAGTACTTC	CSVGGRAKNIQYF
-	TRBV10-3	TRBJ2-7	-	TGTGCCATCAGTGGGCCGAGGAGAGAGCAGTACTTC	CAISGPRREQYF
-	TRBV11-2	TRBJ1-2	-	TGTGCCAGCAGCTTAGGTCGACGGGGGGCAGGTGGCTACACCTTC	CASSLGRRGAGGYTF
few	TRBV7-2	TRBJ2-3	TRBD1	TGTGCCAGCAGGGGATGGACAGGGTCCATAGCCACAGATACGCAGTATTTT	CASRGWTGSIATDTQYF